This T cell receptor beta chain was documented in a study of T cell responses to AZD1222 COVID-19 vaccine. In the case of this clone: What it recognizes is unknown.

Points from the study as a whole: Per reports, nearly half of all spike-specific TCRs target regions that are unmutated in variants. Only after the peak T cell response were repertoires sampled. Two AZD1222 doses significantly raised spike-specific TCR breadth and depth over controls. The donors showed a predominance of white British ancestry and of females, with possible underestimation of clonal diversity.

The repertoire was sequenced with immunoSEQ multiplex PCR; TCRdb's copy has only in-frame clones and lacks some. Of over 150,000 clones listed, roughly 90% are singletons. There are 15 residues in the CDR3. Germline lookup yields CDR1 SGHNT and CDR2 YENEEA. V dropped 5 bases and J dropped 7 bases, with 17 bases sitting between them. The V gene is TRBV11-3, the J gene TRBJ1-4; D gene ambiguous. The source of this sequence is an adult in good health. The material was peripheral blood, obtained on day 0 of MenACWY control vaccination. The CDR3 DNA reads as TGTGCCAGCAGCCAGACACCCGCGGCGGGTGAAAAACTGTTTTTT. Encoded protein: CASSQTPAAGEKLFF.